This TCR beta chain was profiled in a study of early T cells in non-severe SARS-CoV-2 infection (dated by TCRdb to the early 2020s). Context from the whole study: Because TCR sequencing was done on bulk RNA from unsorted whole blood, the alpha and beta chains could not be paired.

This clonotype was observed a few times. It lacks a known antigen. There are no base qualities to consult, and no much larger clone falls within one base. The method behind the library was 5' RACE. Sequencing used a NextSeq 500. Unique molecular identifiers were attached to individual cDNA molecules in the TCR library protocol so that sequencing error and PCR bias could be corrected. Both TCR alpha and beta chains were sequenced, and tight co-correlation was observed between alpha and beta sequence abundances in each sample. On the authors' methods: Decombinator V4 was used to annotate the V gene, J gene and CDR3 of the TCR sequences. TCRs were defined as expanded if a significant change between any two time points was detected under a Poisson model with p below 0.0001. Abundances of TCRs were expressed as counts per million after normalisation to the total number of TCRs sequenced in each sample. VDJdb, accessed 1 November 2021, was searched for CMV, EBV and SARS-CoV-2 annotated TCRs, with TCRs annotated for multiple antigens excluded. In TCRdb, the public reads were trimmed at Q25 with fastp and aligned with MiXCR, with productive beta chains retained. Each CDR3 protein appears once, grouped with its most common genes and DNA. These V and J calls are TCRdb output, not the study's own analysis. The sample has roughly 120,000 distinct CDR3 sequences on record, under 15% of them singletons. Together, the top ten hold 21% of the sample.

Paper-wide results and their limitations: VDJdb matching was skewed toward anti-spike CD8 responses and likely underestimated virus-specific expansions, missing private and CD4 specificities.

The study was a case-control design nested within a healthcare worker cohort in London, UK, with weekly nasopharyngeal swab PCR tests and blood sampling. Healthcare workers were recruited between 23 and 31 March 2020, during the week of the UK lockdown, and were followed weekly for up to roughly 16 weeks. Sequencing used whole blood. This clonotype was obtained from an adult who was a healthcare worker with PCR-confirmed SARS-CoV-2 infection or an uninfected control (not recorded which).

The encoded CDR3 is CASGLVIGKTDGYTF. The DNA sequence reads TGTGCTAGTGGTTTGGTAATAGGCAAGACGGATGGCTACACCTTC. This chain is built from TRBV12-5 and TRBJ1-2, with no reliable assignment of the D segment. V lost 0 bases and J lost 6 bases; the stretch between them is 14 bases long. The CDR3, cysteine through phenylalanine, is 15 amino acids long. The kept DNA is CDR3 alone, 45 bases in frame from the first base. Looking up the germline V gene yields CDR1 LGHNT and CDR2 FRNRAP.